The 13 T cell receptor beta chains presented below share a single source sample, sequenced in a study of blood T cell repertoires in COVID-19. The data were produced by immunoSEQ multiplex PCR, yet TCRdb's version contains in-frame clones alone and is incomplete. The sample consists of some 120,000 clones, roughly four fifths of them appearing once. What was sequenced was peripheral blood. The receptor set was obtained from a human donor in a cohort sampled during active COVID-19.

This clone came up once. For the CDR3, the DNA is TGTGCCAGCAGCCACAGTTGGGCAGGGCCAGATACGCAGTATTTT. This encodes CASSHSWAGPDTQYF. This chain links TRBV3-1 (or the pseudogene TRBV3-2) with TRBJ2-3, with TRBD1 as a possible D gene (5 bases). V was clipped by 3 bases and J by 4 bases, with 14 bases between them. Germline values: CDR1 LGHDT, CDR2 YNNKEL (reference sequence). The length of the CDR3 is 15 residues.

Only a few counts were recorded for this clone. J is TRBJ1-5 and V is TRBV27; 11 positions agree with TRBD1. V was clipped by 3 bases and J by 4 bases; unmatched bases: 2. The germline V gene has CDR1 MNHEY and CDR2 SMNVEV (reference sequence). The CDR3 sequence is 15 residues long. The CDR3 is CASSFGTGGNQPQHF. The CDR3 nucleotides are TGTGCCAGCAGTTTTGGGACAGGGGGGAATCAGCCCCAGCATTTT.

This clone occurred once. The chain combines TRBV5-1 with TRBJ1-4, with 7 bases fitting TRBD1. CDR3 length: 14 amino acids. Germline CDR1 is SGHRS and CDR2 is YFSETQ. Trimming removed 5 bases from V and 2 bases from J; junction bases left unmatched: 3. The CDR3 region is CASRRTGTNEKLFF. DNA for the CDR3: TGCGCCAGCAGACGGACAGGCACTAATGAAAAACTGTTTTTT.

This clone occurred once. The gene calls are TRBV5-1 and TRBJ2-1, with TRBD2 identical over 9 bases. In germline, CDR1 is SGHRS, CDR2 YFSETQ. Unmatched junction bases numbered 9, after V lost 1 base and J lost 7 bases. The CDR3 spans 16 residues. The CDR3: CASSLKASGAGNEQFF. CDR3 nucleotides: TGCGCCAGCAGCTTGAAGGCTAGCGGGGCAGGAAATGAGCAGTTCTTC.

The V call is TRBV5-1, the J call TRBJ2-2, with D possibly TRBD1 on 6 matching bases. Germline V lookup: CDR1 SGHRS, CDR2 YFSETQ. The length of the CDR3 is 12 residues. Trimming took 5 bases from V and 5 from J, leaving 7 bases between them. The chain's CDR3 is CASRGGTGELFF. CDR3 in DNA: TGCGCCAGCAGAGGGGGAACCGGGGAGCTGTTTTTT.

This sequence joins TRBV19 and TRBJ1-3; the D is unclear. Germline values: CDR1 LNHDA, CDR2 SQIVND (reference sequence). The CDR3 runs 15 residues. The germline V and J ends were trimmed by 5 bases and 0 bases, with 11 bases remaining between them. The CDR3 loop reads CASSFSGSSGNTIYF. The CDR3 DNA follows: TGTGCCAGTAGTTTCTCCGGGAGCTCTGGAAACACCATATATTTT.

V gene TRBV6-5 combines with J gene TRBJ1-1; D is perhaps TRBD1 (5 bases). The CDR3 is made up of 15 amino acids. The V gene lost 0 bases and the J gene lost 2 bases, with 10 bases spanning the gap. Germline loops: CDR1 MNHEY, CDR2 SVGAGI. CDR3 nucleotides: TGTGCCAGCAGTTACTCACGGCAGGGCAACACTGAAGCTTTCTTT. Encoded protein: CASSYSRQGNTEAFF.

V usage is TRBV2 and J usage is TRBJ2-2, with D possibly TRBD2 on 6 matching bases. This CDR3 spans 16 amino acids. CDR1 SNHLY and CDR2 FYNNEI come from the germline V gene. The V end lost 6 bases, the J end lost 5 bases, and 19 bases lay between the germline ends. CDR3 nucleotide sequence: TGTGCCAGCAGGGACTATGCCGGGCCCCGTACCGGGGAGCTGTTTTTT. It yields the protein CASRDYAGPRTGELFF.

The gene calls are TRBV24-1 and TRBJ2-3; 10 nucleotides agree with TRBD1. The CDR3 contains 16 residues. J lost 1 base, V lost 4 bases, and 4 bases had no gene match. Germline values: CDR1 KGHDR, CDR2 SFDVKD. The CDR3 nucleotides read TGTGCCACCAGTGACCCCGGACAGGGGGGCACAGATACGCAGTATTTT. It specifies CATSDPGQGGTDTQYF.

This clone has just a few counts. The rearrangement links TRBV9 to TRBJ2-5, with 9 bases fitting TRBD1. This CDR3 comprises 15 residues. V was pared by 4 bases and J by 3 bases, with 7 bases of the junction left unmatched. Germline CDR1 and CDR2: SGDLS and YYNGEE. The DNA for the CDR3 is TGTGCCAGCAGCAAGGGACAGGGAGGAGAAGAGACCCAGTACTTC. The encoded protein is CASSKGQGGEETQYF.

The chain carries TRBV7-8 and TRBJ1-5; perhaps TRBD1 as D (5 bases). Germline CDR1 SGHVS, CDR2 FQNEAQ. The V and J ends lost 5 bases and 4 bases respectively, with 15 bases between them. The CDR3 has 15 amino acids. CDR3 coding DNA: TGTGCCAGCAGCCGAGCGGGGCAGCCTAATCAGCCCCAGCATTTT. Translated: CASSRAGQPNQPQHF. Full variable domain (rest looked up from reference TRBV7-8 and TRBJ1-5): GAGVSQSPRYKVAKRGQDVALRCDPISGHVSLFWYQQALGQGPEFLTYFQNEAQLDKSGLPSDRFFAERPEGSVSTLKIQRTQQEDSAVYLCASSRAGQPNQPQHFGDGTRLSIL.

The rearrangement uses TRBV28 and TRBJ1-2; the D gene is possibly TRBD1 (5 bases). V lost 3 bases and J 1 base, leaving 9 bases between the germline ends. Germline V lookup: CDR1 MDHEN, CDR2 SYDVKM. CDR3 length: 14 residues. CDR3 loop: CASSFWGDNYGYTF. As DNA, the CDR3 is TGTGCCAGCAGTTTCTGGGGGGATAACTATGGCTACACCTTC.

The chain carries TRBV13 and TRBJ2-1; TRBD1 agrees at 7 bases. Germline V gene sequence: CDR1 PRHDT, CDR2 FYEKMQ (reference sequence). V trimming: 5 bases; J trimming: 6 bases; junction bases outside the gene matches: 7. CDR3 length: 14 amino acids. The CDR3 DNA sequence: TGTGCCAGCAGCGAAAGGACAGGATTCAATGAGCAGTTCTTC. This sequence encodes CASSERTGFNEQFF. Full variable domain (rest looked up from reference TRBV13 and TRBJ2-1): AAGVIQSPRHLIKEKRETATLKCYPIPRHDTVYWYQQGPGQDPQFLISFYEKMQSDKGSIPDRFSAQQFSDYHSELNMSSLELGDSALYFCASSERTGFNEQFFGPGTRLTVL.